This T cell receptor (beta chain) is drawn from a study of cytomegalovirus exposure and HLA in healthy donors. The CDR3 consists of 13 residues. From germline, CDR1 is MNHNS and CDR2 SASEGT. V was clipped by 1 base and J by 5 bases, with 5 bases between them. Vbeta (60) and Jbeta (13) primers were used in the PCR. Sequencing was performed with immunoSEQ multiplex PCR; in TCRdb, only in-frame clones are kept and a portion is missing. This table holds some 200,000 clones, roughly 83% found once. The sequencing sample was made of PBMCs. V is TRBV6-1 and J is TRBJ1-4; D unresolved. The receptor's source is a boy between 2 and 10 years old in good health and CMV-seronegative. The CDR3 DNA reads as TGTGCCAGCAGTGAAGGAGCCAATGAAAAACTGTTTTTT. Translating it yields CASSEGANEKLFF.